This entry lists 9 T cell receptor beta chains sequenced from one sample in a study of T cell responses to AZD1222 COVID-19 vaccine. Method: immunoSEQ multiplex PCR; TCRdb's copy keeps in-frame clones and lacks some. The table lists approximately 52,000 clones, roughly 87% of them singletons. This specimen consisted of peripheral blood, obtained 28 days after the second AZD1222 dose. All receptors derive from an adult who received the AZD1222 COVID-19 vaccine.

This chain joins TRBV18 and TRBJ2-2, with D hard to call. Trimming removed 1 base at V and 11 bases at J, with 14 bases between. The CDR3 runs 14 residues. Germline V gene data show CDR1 as KGHSH and CDR2 as LQKENI. The CDR3 sequence: CASSPLATVQELFF. The CDR3 region has the DNA TGTGCCAGCTCACCACTCGCGACGGTCCAAGAGCTGTTTTTT.

This chain uses TRBV19 with TRBJ1-1; D uncertain. This CDR3 has 14 amino acids. Germline V gives CDR1 LNHDA, CDR2 SQIVND (reference sequence). The germline V and J ends were trimmed by 6 bases and 7 bases, with 18 bases remaining between them. The CDR3 protein is CASSLRTDGFEAFF. The DNA of the CDR3 is TGTGCCAGTAGCTTACGGACGGATGGGTTTGAAGCTTTCTTT.

In DNA form, the CDR3 reads TGTGCCACCCTAGGCGGGAGTCGGAACAATGAGCAGTTCTTC. Protein sequence: CATLGGSRNNEQFF. V and J are TRBV28 and TRBJ2-1; 7 nucleotides agree with TRBD2. The CDR3 has 14 amino acids. Trimming cost V 10 bases and J 5 bases; bases outside gene matches: 11. The germline gives CDR1 MDHEN, CDR2 SYDVKM.

The chain has TRBV6-2 or TRBV6-3 and TRBJ2-7; perhaps TRBD2 as D (6 bases). V lost 2 bases to trimming and J lost 3 bases, with 20 bases between them. Germline assignment: CDR1 MNHEY and CDR2 SVGEGT. The CDR3 is made up of 17 amino acids. The CDR3 is CASSYHPTSRYIYEQYF. The CDR3 bases are TGTGCCAGCAGTTACCATCCGACTAGTCGATATATCTACGAGCAGTACTTC.

This rearrangement joins TRBV18 to TRBJ2-7, with D hard to call. The CDR3 length is 14 residues. CDR1 and CDR2 (germline): KGHSH, LQKENI. V was shortened by 0 bases and J by 1 base, with 7 bases between the two germline ends. Written as DNA, the CDR3 is TGTGCCAGCTCACCACCATGGGTTTCCTACGAGCAGTACTTC. Translation gives CASSPPWVSYEQYF. Together with reference TRBV18 and TRBJ2-7, the CDR3 gives the full variable domain: NAGVMQNPRHLVRRRGQEARLRCSPMKGHSHVYWYRQLPEEGLKFMVYLQKENIIDESGMPKERFSAEFPKEGPSILRIQQVVRGDSAAYFCASSPPWVSYEQYFGPGTRLTVT.

This chain connects TRBV23-1 to TRBJ2-1, with 7 bases matching TRBD1. TRBV23-1 is reported as an ORF; its role is uncertain. The V segment lost 4 bases and the J segment 7 bases; nucleotides outside the gene matches: 7. The CDR3 length is 14 residues. The DNA of the CDR3 is TGCGCCAGCAGTCCCCGGGACAGAGGGAATGAGCAGTTCTTC. Translated, it gives CASSPRDRGNEQFF.

The V and J genes are TRBV9 and TRBJ2-2; possibly TRBD2 for D (5 bases). The CDR3 totals 18 residues. CDR1 is SGDLS, CDR2 YYNGEE, per germline. V lost 4 bases to trimming and J lost 0 bases, with 19 bases between them. CDR3 DNA: TGTGCCAGCAGCACCCGAAAAAACGACTATTCGAACACCGGGGAGCTGTTTTTT. Translation gives CASSTRKNDYSNTGELFF. The full variable domain, in which reference TRBV9 and TRBJ2-2 provide the parts outside the CDR3, is DSGVTQTPKHLITATGQRVTLRCSPRSGDLSVYWYQQSLDQGLQFLIQYYNGEERAKGNILERFSAQQFPDLHSELNLSSLELGDSALYFCASSTRKNDYSNTGELFFGEGSRLTVL.

This chain links TRBV4-1 with TRBJ2-3, with TRBD2 identical over 9 bases. Germline assignment: CDR1 MGHRA and CDR2 YSYEKL. Losses at the gene ends were 4 bases for V and 1 base for J; bases not matched to a gene: 3. This CDR3 is built from 15 residues. The CDR3 DNA reads as TGCGCCAGCAGCCTCCGGACTAGCGGCACAGATACGCAGTATTTT. Protein: CASSLRTSGTDTQYF.

This chain connects TRBV7-8 to TRBJ2-1, with unresolved D. This CDR3 has 12 amino acids. Trimming stripped 5 bases from V and 9 bases from J, with 11 bases between. The germline V gene has CDR1 SGHVS and CDR2 FQNEAQ. The CDR3, as DNA: TGTGCCAGCAGCCTAGAGGCAGGTGAGCAGTTCTTC. Its translation is CASSLEAGEQFF. The full variable domain, its missing parts supplied by reference TRBV7-8 and TRBJ2-1, is GAGVSQSPRYKVAKRGQDVALRCDPISGHVSLFWYQQALGQGPEFLTYFQNEAQLDKSGLPSDRFFAERPEGSVSTLKIQRTQQEDSAVYLCASSLEAGEQFFGPGTRLTVL.